This TCR beta chain was sequenced in a study of T-cell reconstitution after alpha-beta-depleted transplantation in children. Preparation of the TCRbeta library involved a method that used unique molecular identifiers. TCRdb ran MiXCR on the PCR reads and lists one entry per CDR3 protein. Altogether hundreds of thousands of distinct CDR3 sequences are present, over 15% being singletons, with the ten largest covering approximately 1%. This TCR was sampled from a human donor who donated a stem cell graft to a child with acute myeloid leukemia. The starting material was PBMCs from the stem cell graft donor, obtained from the stem cell graft.

CDR3 in DNA: TGCGCCAGCAGCTTGACGGTGTTCGCCTACAATGAGCAGTTCTTC. It is translated as CASSLTVFAYNEQFF. The V call is TRBV5-1, the J call TRBJ2-1; D is ambiguous. The CDR3 totals 15 residues. V lost 1 base to trimming and J lost 2 bases, with 10 bases between them. The germline CDR1 and CDR2 sequences are SGHRS and YFSETQ.